This T cell receptor beta chain appears in the sequencing data of a study of T cell repertoires in cytomegalovirus infection. In the study overall: In the study, CMV epitopes included recently identified HLA-C-restricted and well-studied HLA-B-restricted ones.

One entry per CDR3 protein, called by TCRdb with MiXCR from the reads. The top ten clones hold approximately 78% of a sample with approximately 100,000 distinct CDR3 sequences, about 30% of them seen once. This CDR3 comprises 15 residues. Germline loops: CDR1 SGHTA, CDR2 FQGNSA. J gave up 2 bases and V 1 base, and 4 bases lay outside the gene matches. The study, taken as a whole, reports: Summed public TCR beta family frequency identified CMV carriers bearing the relevant HLA. Across the ex vivo response, the dominant clonotypes were HLA-C-restricted CMV-specific TCR beta clonotypes.

This clonotype was recorded at least ten times. What it binds is not known. This TCR came from a human donor in good health (CMV status not recorded). Some clones in this sample may be carry-over from other donors' samples. The material sequenced was CD8+ T cells from cultured PBMCs, taken from culture after CMV antigen stimulation. The gene calls are TRBV7-2 and TRBJ2-7; TRBD1 aligns across 8 bases. In nucleotides, the CDR3 is TGTGCCAGCAGCTTAGGTACAGGGGGTGCCTACGAGCAGTACTTC. Translation gives CASSLGTGGAYEQYF.